This T cell receptor beta chain was sequenced in a study of cytomegalovirus exposure and HLA in healthy donors. Study at large: One earlier analysis, a look at 200 million or so T cells, found some 120 million unique TCR beta sequences. From donors who were HLA-typed, an early data release held about 85 million unique TCRs.

On this clone: Its antigen is undetermined.

General study findings and limits: Most subjects had HLA-A and HLA-B alleles reportedly predicted accurately by TCR beta sequences.

Samples came from healthy bone marrow donors. The PCR contained 60 Vbeta and 13 Jbeta primers. The table came from immunoSEQ multiplex PCR; TCRdb's copy has only in-frame clones and leaves some out. The profile shows 95,000 to 110,000 clones, under 80% of them singletons. Trimming shortened V by 1 base and J by 0 bases, and 11 bases separated the two germline ends. The CDR3 runs 16 residues. Germline loops: CDR1 SGHRS, CDR2 YFSETQ. This sequence was found in a woman under 30 in good health and CMV-seropositive. Sequenced: PBMCs. This sequence joins TRBV5-1 and TRBJ2-1, with D possibly being TRBD1 (6 bases). The CDR3 spells CASSLTGQSSYNEQFF. CDR3 coding DNA: TGCGCCAGCAGCTTGACAGGGCAGAGCTCCTACAATGAGCAGTTCTTC.